This T cell receptor (beta chain) was recovered during a study of CD8 T cells in Susac syndrome. The germline V gene encodes CDR1 LGHDT and CDR2 YNNKEL (reference sequence). The CDR3 runs 14 residues. V was shortened by 8 bases and J by 2 bases, with 15 bases between the two germline ends. From blood CD8+ and CD4+ T cells, the TCR beta chain was sequenced. TEMRA cells were enriched by FACS, while CD8+ and CD4+ T cells were obtained through a negative isolation that was performed magnetically. RNA amounts of about 0.45 to 1 ug underwent reverse transcription with random hexamers. The immunoSEQ assay covered 54 Vbeta and 13 Jbeta segments for CDR3. TCRdb called the immunoSEQ multiplex PCR reads again in MiXCR, with one record for every CDR3 protein. The sample has roughly 190,000 distinct CDR3 sequences, about 93% seen once.

The TCR originated in a human donor in good health. This chain uses TRBV3-1 with TRBJ1-2, with TRBD1 as a possible D gene (6 bases). Sequencing was carried out using CD4+ T cells from PBMCs. The CDR3 DNA follows: TGTGCCAGCTGCCCCCGGGGGCGAAACTATGGCTACACCTTC. Translating gives CASCPRGRNYGYTF.